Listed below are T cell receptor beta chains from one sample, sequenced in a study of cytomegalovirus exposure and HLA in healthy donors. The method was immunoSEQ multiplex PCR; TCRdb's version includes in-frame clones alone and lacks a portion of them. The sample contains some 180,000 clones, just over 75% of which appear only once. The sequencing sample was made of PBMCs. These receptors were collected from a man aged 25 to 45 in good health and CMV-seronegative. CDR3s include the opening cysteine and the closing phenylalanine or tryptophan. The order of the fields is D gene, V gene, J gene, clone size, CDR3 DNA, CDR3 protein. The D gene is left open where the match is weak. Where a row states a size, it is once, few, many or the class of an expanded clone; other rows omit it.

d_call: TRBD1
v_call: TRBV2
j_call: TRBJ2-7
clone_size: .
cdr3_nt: TGTGCCAGCAGTGGTGAACGGGACAGGGGGCGAAAGGTGCAGTACTTC
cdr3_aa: CASSGERDRGRKVQYF

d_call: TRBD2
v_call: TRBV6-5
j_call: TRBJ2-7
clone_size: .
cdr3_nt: TGTGCCAGCAGGGACCGGGTGGGAGGGTCCGTCGAGCAGTACTTC
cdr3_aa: CASRDRVGGSVEQYF

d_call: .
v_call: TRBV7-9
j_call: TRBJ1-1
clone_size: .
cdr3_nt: TGTGCCAGCAGCCCCCGGGGTGGCATGAACACTGAAGCTTTCTTT
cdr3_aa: CASSPRGGMNTEAFF

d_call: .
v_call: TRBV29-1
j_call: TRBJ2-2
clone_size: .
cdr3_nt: TGCAGCGTCGCAGGGTCCGCCGGGGAGCTGTTTTTT
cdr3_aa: CSVAGSAGELFF

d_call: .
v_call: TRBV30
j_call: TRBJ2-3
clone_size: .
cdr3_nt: TGTGCCTGGAGTGTACCTGGGGCAGGGGATACGCAGTATTTT
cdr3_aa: CAWSVPGAGDTQYF

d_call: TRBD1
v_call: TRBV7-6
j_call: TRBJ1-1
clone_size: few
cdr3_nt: TGTGCCAGCAGCAGGGACAGGAACACTGAAGCTTTCTTT
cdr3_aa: CASSRDRNTEAFF

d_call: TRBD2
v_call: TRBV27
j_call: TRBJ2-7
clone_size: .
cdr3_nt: TGTGCCAGCAGTTTAAAGGCTAGCGGGATATACGAGCAGTACTTC
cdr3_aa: CASSLKASGIYEQYF

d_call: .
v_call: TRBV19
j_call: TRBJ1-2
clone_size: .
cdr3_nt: TGTGCCAGTAGTTCCCAGGGTAACTATGGCTACACCTTC
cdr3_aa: CASSSQGNYGYTF

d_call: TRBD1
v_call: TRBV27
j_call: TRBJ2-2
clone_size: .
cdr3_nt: TGTGCCAGCAGCCCTGGGACAGGGGGCCCCGGGGAGCTGTTTTTT
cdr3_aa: CASSPGTGGPGELFF

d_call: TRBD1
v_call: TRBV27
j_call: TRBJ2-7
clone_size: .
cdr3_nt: TGTGCCAGCAGTAGGAACCGGGACAGGGAGCAGTACTTC
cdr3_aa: CASSRNRDREQYF

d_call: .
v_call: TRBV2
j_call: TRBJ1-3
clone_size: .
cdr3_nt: TGTGCCAGCAGTGATGGTGGGACACAGTGGTCTGGAAACACCATATATTTT
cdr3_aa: CASSDGGTQWSGNTIYF

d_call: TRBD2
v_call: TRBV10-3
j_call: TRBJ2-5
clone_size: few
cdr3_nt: TGTGCCATCCGCGGGACTAGCGGGGCGAAAGAGACCCAGTACTTC
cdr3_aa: CAIRGTSGAKETQYF

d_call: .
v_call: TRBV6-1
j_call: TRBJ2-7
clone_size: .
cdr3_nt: TGTGCCAGCAGTGAAACCCAGGGTATAGCCTACGAGCAGTACTTC
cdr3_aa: CASSETQGIAYEQYF

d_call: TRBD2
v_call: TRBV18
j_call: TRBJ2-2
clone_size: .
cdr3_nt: TGTGCCAGCTCGAAACTAGCGGGAGGGCCGAGCACCGGGGAGCTGTTTTTT
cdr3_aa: CASSKLAGGPSTGELFF

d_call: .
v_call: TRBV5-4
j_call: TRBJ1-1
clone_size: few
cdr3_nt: TGTGCCAGCATCGACAGGAACACTGAAGCTTTCTTT
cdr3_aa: CASIDRNTEAFF

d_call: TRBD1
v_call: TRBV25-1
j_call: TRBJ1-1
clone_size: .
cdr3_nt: TGTGCCAGCAGTGTGCAGGGGGGATCGAACACTGAAGCTTTCTTT
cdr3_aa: CASSVQGGSNTEAFF

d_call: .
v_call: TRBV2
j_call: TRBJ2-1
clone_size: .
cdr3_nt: TGTGCCAGCACCAGGGAGGTCCTCAATGAGCAGTTCTTC
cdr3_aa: CASTREVLNEQFF

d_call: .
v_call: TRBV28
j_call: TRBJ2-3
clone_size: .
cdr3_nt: TGTGCCAGCCAGATGCAGGGCGCAGATACGCAGTATTTT
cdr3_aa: CASQMQGADTQYF

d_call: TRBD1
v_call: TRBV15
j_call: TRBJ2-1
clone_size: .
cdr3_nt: TGTGCCACCAGCAGAGAGACAGGGTACCCCTACAATGAGCAGTTCTTC
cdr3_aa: CATSRETGYPYNEQFF

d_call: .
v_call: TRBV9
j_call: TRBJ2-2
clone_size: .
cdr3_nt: TGTGCCAGCAGCGTAGATGCACTTTCGAACACCGGGGAGCTGTTTTTT
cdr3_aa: CASSVDALSNTGELFF

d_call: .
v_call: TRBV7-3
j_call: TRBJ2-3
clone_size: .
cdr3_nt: TGTGCCAGCAGCCCTGACTCAGCCACAGATACGCAGTATTTT
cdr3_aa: CASSPDSATDTQYF

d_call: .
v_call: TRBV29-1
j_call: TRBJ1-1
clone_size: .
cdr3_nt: TGCAGCGTTCCATCAGGGAAGAGCACTGAAGCTTTCTTT
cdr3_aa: CSVPSGKSTEAFF

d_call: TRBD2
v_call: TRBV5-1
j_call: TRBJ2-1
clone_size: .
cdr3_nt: TGCGCCAGCAGCCGACTAGCGGTCCGGGCGGGTAACAATGAGCAGTTCTTC
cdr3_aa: CASSRLAVRAGNNEQFF

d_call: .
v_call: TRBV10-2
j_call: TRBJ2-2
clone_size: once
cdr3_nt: TGCGCCAGCAGTGTCGGTAACACCGGGGAGCTGTTTTTT
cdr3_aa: CASSVGNTGELFF

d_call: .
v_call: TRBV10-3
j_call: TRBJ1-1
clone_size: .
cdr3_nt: TGTGCCATCAGTGAGTATGGGGGGGACACTGAAGCTTTCTTT
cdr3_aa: CAISEYGGDTEAFF

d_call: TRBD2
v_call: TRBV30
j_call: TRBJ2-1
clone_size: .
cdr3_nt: TGTGCCTGGGCGGACCCGGGACTAGCGCTGTCTGAGTTCTTC
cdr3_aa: CAWADPGLALSEFF

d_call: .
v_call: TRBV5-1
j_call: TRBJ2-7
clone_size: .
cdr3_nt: TGCGCCAGCAGCTTGGTGCGAGACGAGCAGTACTTC
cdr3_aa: CASSLVRDEQYF

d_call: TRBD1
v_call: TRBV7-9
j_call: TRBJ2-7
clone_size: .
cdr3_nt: TGTGCCAGCAGTCGGACAGGGGGCTTTTATTACGAGCAGTACTTC
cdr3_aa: CASSRTGGFYYEQYF

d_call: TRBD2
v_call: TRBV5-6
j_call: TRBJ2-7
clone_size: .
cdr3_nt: TGTGCCAGCAGCTTGGGCGTAGCGGGAGGTTCCTACGAGCAGTACTTC
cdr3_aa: CASSLGVAGGSYEQYF

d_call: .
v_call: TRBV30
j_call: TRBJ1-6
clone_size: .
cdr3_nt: TGTGCCTGGAGTGGGGTCCCGGGTTCACCCCTCCACTTT
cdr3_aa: CAWSGVPGSPLHF

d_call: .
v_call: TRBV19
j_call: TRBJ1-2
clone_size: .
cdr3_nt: TGTGCCAGTAGTATCCAGGGAGGGGGATCTAGCGGCTACACCTTC
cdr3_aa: CASSIQGGGSSGYTF

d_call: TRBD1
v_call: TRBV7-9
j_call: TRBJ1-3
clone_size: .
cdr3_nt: TGTGCCAGCAGTCAGGACAGGGGAAACACCATATATTTT
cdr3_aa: CASSQDRGNTIYF

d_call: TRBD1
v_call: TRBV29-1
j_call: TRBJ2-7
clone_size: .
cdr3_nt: TGCAGCGTTGGGGGACAGTCTCCCGCCTACGAGCAGTACTTC
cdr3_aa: CSVGGQSPAYEQYF

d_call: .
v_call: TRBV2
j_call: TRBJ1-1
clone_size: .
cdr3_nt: TGTGCCAGCTGCCTATATCGGAGTGAAGCTTTCTTT
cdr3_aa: CASCLYRSEAFF

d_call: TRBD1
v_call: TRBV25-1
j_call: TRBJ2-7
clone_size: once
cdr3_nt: TGTGCCAGCAGTGAATCCGGGACAGGGGGCTACGAGCAGTACTTC
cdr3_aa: CASSESGTGGYEQYF

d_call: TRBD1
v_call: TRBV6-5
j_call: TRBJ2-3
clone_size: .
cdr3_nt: TGTGCCAGCAGTTACCTTGGACAGGGTACGGTTACGCAGTATTTT
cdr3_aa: CASSYLGQGTVTQYF

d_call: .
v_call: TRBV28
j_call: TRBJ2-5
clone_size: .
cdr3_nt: TGTGCCAGCAGTTTTATCGGGAACCTTCAAGAGACCCAGTACTTC
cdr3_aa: CASSFIGNLQETQYF

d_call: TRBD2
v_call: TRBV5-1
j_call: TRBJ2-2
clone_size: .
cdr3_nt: TGCGCCAGCAGCTTTTATACTAGCGAGACCGGGGAGCTGTTTTTT
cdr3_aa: CASSFYTSETGELFF

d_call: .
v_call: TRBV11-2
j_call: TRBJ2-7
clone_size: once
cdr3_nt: TGTGCCAGCAGCTTATATGACTTATCGGCAGGACACTACGAGCAGTACTTC
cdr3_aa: CASSLYDLSAGHYEQYF

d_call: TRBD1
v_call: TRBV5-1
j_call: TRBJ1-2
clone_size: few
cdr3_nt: TGCGCCAGCAGCCAGAGGACAGGGGGGAACTATGGCTACACCTTC
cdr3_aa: CASSQRTGGNYGYTF

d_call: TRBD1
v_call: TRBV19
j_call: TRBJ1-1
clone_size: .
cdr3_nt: TGTGCCAGTAGACTCACCGGGACAGTGAACACTGAAGCTTTCTTT
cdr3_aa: CASRLTGTVNTEAFF

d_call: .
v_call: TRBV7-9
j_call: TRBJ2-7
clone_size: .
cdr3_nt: TGTGCCAGCAGCTTACACCAGGGGAGTAGGGACGAGCAGTACTTC
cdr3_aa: CASSLHQGSRDEQYF

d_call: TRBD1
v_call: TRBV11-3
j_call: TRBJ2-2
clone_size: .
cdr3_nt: TGTGCCAGCAGCTTAGGTACAGGGGTAAACACCGGGGAGCTGTTTTTT
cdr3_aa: CASSLGTGVNTGELFF

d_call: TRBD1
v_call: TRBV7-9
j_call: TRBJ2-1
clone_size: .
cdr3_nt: TGTGCCAGCAGCGACCGGGACAGAAACAATGAGCAGTTCTTC
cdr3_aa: CASSDRDRNNEQFF

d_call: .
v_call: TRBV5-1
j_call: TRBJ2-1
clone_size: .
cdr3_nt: TGCGCCAGCAGCTTGGTAGTTAATGAGCAGTTCTTC
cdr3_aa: CASSLVVNEQFF

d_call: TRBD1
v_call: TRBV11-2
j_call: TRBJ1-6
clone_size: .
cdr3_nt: TGTGCCAGCAGCCCTATTTGGACAGGTTCACCCCTCCACTTT
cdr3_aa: CASSPIWTGSPLHF

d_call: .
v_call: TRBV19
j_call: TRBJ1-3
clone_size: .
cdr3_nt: TGTGCCAGTAGTACGGGACTTCGATCTGGAAACACCATATATTTT
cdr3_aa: CASSTGLRSGNTIYF

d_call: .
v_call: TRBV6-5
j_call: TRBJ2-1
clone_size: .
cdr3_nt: TGTGCCAGCAGTTTACAGGGTGGAGAGCAGTTCTTC
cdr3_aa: CASSLQGGEQFF

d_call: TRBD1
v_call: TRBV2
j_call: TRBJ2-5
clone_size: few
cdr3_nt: TGTGCCAGCACCGCTCTGGGACAGGGGGAAGAGACCCAGTACTTC
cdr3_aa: CASTALGQGEETQYF

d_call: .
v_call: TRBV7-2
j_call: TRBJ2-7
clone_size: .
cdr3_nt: TGTGCCAGCAGCTTAGGATTAGTTCCCTACGAGCAGTACTTC
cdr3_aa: CASSLGLVPYEQYF

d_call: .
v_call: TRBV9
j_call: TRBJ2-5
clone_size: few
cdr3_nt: TGTGCCAGCAGCGCCCACGTCGGTGCCGAGACCCAGTACTTC
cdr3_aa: CASSAHVGAETQYF

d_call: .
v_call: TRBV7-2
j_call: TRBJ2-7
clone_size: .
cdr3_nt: TGTGCCAGCAGCTCGCTAGGAATCCGCGAGCAGTACTTC
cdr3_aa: CASSSLGIREQYF

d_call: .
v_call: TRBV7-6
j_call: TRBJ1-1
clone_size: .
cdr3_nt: TGTGCCAGCAGCTCACAGGAGAACACTGAAGCTTTCTTT
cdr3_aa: CASSSQENTEAFF

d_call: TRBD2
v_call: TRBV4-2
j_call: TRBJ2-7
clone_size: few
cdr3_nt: TGTGCCAGCAGCCCCCGGGGGGGCCTTTACGAGCAGTACTTC
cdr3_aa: CASSPRGGLYEQYF

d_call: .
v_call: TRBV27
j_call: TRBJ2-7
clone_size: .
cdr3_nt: TGTGCCAGCAGCGACAGTTTGGTGGAAGAGCAGTACTTC
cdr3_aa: CASSDSLVEEQYF

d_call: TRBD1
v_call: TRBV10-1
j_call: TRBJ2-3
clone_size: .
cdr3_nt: TGCGCCAGCAGCCTGGGGGCTTCGACAGGGTCCGGCTTTTCGAGCACAGATACGCAGTATTTT
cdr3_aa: CASSLGASTGSGFSSTDTQYF

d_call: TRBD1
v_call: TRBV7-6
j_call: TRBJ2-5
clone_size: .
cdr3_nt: TGTGCCAGCAGCTTAGCGGGACAGGGAGGGCTGGAGACCCAGTACTTC
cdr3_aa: CASSLAGQGGLETQYF

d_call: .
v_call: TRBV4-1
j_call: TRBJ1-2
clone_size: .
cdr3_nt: TGCGCCAGCAGCCAAGACGAGAAATACTATGGCTACACCTTC
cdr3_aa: CASSQDEKYYGYTF

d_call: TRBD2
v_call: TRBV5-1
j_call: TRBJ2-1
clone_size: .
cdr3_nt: TGCGCCAGCAGCTTGGCCAAGATGGGACTAGCGGGAGGGGAGCAGTTCTTC
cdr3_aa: CASSLAKMGLAGGEQFF